The rows below give T cell receptor beta chains drawn from one sample of a study of T-cell reconstitution after alpha-beta-depleted transplantation in children. TCRdb itself ran the PCR reads through MiXCR, one entry per CDR3 protein. In the table there are roughly 280,000 distinct CDR3 sequences, around 10% of which are singletons. The material sequenced was peripheral blood, taken 180 days after TCRalphabeta/CD19-depleted stem cell transplant. The origin of the receptors is a male patient between 2 and 15 years old who had a stem cell transplant for chronic granulomatous disease, so the T cells may come from the graft donor. CDR3s include the opening cysteine and the closing phenylalanine or tryptophan. D genes are given only for firm matches. A clone size is listed for some rows: how often the clone was seen (once, few, many), or a class if it is expanded.

J gene	clone size	V gene	CDR3 length	D gene	CDR3 protein	CDR3 DNA
TRBJ1-5	many	TRBV20-1	15	NA	CSATNRAGVNQPQHF	TGCAGTGCAACTAACAGGGCCGGGGTCAATCAGCCCCAGCATTTT
TRBJ2-7	many	TRBV6-2/TRBV6-3	12	NA	CASSQVGYEQYF	TGTGCCAGCAGCCAAGTGGGCTACGAGCAGTACTTC
TRBJ2-7	many	TRBV12-3/TRBV12-4	13	NA	CASAGTISYEQYF	TGTGCCAGCGCCGGGACAATCTCCTACGAGCAGTACTTC
TRBJ2-3	many	TRBV11-2	15	TRBD2	CASSPGGGLGDTQYF	TGTGCCAGCAGCCCCGGGGGGGGATTAGGAGATACGCAGTATTTT
TRBJ1-2	many	TRBV5-5	14	TRBD1	CASSLRQGAGGYTF	TGTGCCAGCAGCTTGCGGCAGGGGGCCGGTGGCTACACCTTC
TRBJ1-5	many	TRBV12-5	18	TRBD1	CASGLVRQGRTHNQPQHF	TGTGCTAGTGGTTTGGTACGACAGGGCAGGACCCACAATCAGCCCCAGCATTTT
TRBJ1-4	many	TRBV7-8	18	TRBD1	CASSTEGRGQRVREKLFF	TGTGCCAGCAGCACGGAGGGTCGGGGACAGAGAGTCAGGGAAAAACTGTTTTTT
TRBJ1-4	many	TRBV3-1	13	NA	CASSQGAGGGLFF	TGTGCCAGCAGCCAAGGGGCCGGGGGAGGACTGTTTTTT
TRBJ1-2	few	TRBV20-1	13	TRBD1	CSAHMGQPYGYTF	TGCAGTGCACACATGGGACAGCCTTATGGCTACACCTTC
TRBJ2-5	few	TRBV6-6	18	TRBD2	CASSYSLGAGGLGETQYF	TGTGCCAGCAGTTACTCTCTTGGCGCGGGAGGGCTGGGTGAGACCCAGTACTTC
TRBJ2-5	many	TRBV20-1	14	NA	CSASWPGRGETQYF	TGCAGTGCTAGTTGGCCGGGGCGTGGAGAGACCCAGTACTTC
TRBJ2-7	NA	TRBV23-1	13	NA	CASSQWAPHEQYF	TGCGCCAGCAGTCAATGGGCCCCCCACGAGCAGTACTTC
TRBJ2-7	many	TRBV9	17	TRBD1	CASSAYRDREAPYEQYF	TGTGCCAGCAGCGCATACCGGGACAGGGAAGCACCGTACGAGCAGTACTTC
TRBJ2-3	few	TRBV5-1	16	TRBD2	CASSLPSGASADTQYF	TGCGCCAGCAGCTTGCCTAGCGGGGCTTCAGCAGATACGCAGTATTTT
TRBJ2-3	NA	TRBV12-3/TRBV12-4	19	TRBD1	CASSSGTGVSSGFLDTQYF	TGTGCCAGCAGCTCCGGGACAGGGGTTTCTAGCGGGTTTTTGGATACGCAGTATTTT
TRBJ1-6	many	TRBV9	14	TRBD1	CASSVGTGDPPLHF	TGTGCCAGCAGCGTGGGGACAGGGGACCCCCCCCTCCACTTT
TRBJ2-3	many	TRBV11-2	17	TRBD1	CASSYPGQAIGTDTQYF	TGTGCCAGCAGCTACCCGGGACAGGCTATTGGCACAGATACGCAGTATTTT
TRBJ2-3	many	TRBV5-1	17	TRBD2	CASSLTTGGRGTDTQYF	TGCGCCAGCAGCTTGACCACGGGGGGGCGGGGCACAGATACGCAGTATTTT
TRBJ2-7	many	TRBV20-1	16	NA	CSATKSSGALSYEQYF	TGCAGTGCCACCAAGTCGAGTGGGGCCCTCTCCTACGAGCAGTACTTC
TRBJ2-4	many	TRBV11-2	15	TRBD1	CASRPPGQGYSIQYF	TGTGCCAGCAGGCCCCCGGGACAGGGATACAGCATTCAGTACTTC
TRBJ2-5	many	TRBV7-2	16	NA	CASSLGASRGLGTQYF	TGTGCCAGCAGCTTAGGCGCTTCGCGTGGGCTGGGGACCCAGTACTTC
TRBJ2-5	many	TRBV3-1	15	TRBD1	CASSQGPDREETQYF	TGTGCCAGCAGCCAGGGGCCGGACAGGGAAGAGACCCAGTACTTC
TRBJ1-6	NA	TRBV5-4	16	NA	CASSPDRSSYNSPLHF	TGTGCCAGCAGCCCCGACAGGAGCTCCTATAATTCACCCCTCCACTTT
TRBJ1-4	NA	TRBV14	15	TRBD1	CASSLRTGGEEKLFF	TGTGCCAGCAGCCTCCGGACAGGGGGCGAAGAAAAACTGTTTTTT
TRBJ1-5	many	TRBV20-1	13	TRBD1	CSARTGGGQPQHF	TGCAGTGCCCGGACAGGGGGAGGTCAGCCCCAGCATTTT
TRBJ1-2	many	TRBV12-3/TRBV12-4	16	NA	CASSLRGWAVNYGYTF	TGTGCCAGCAGCTTACGGGGGTGGGCAGTTAACTATGGCTACACCTTC
TRBJ2-7	many	TRBV7-2	13	NA	CASSFRTAEEQYF	TGTGCCAGCAGCTTCCGGACGGCAGAAGAGCAGTACTTC
TRBJ2-5	many	TRBV27	14	NA	CASSPQRSWETQYF	TGTGCCAGCAGTCCACAACGATCCTGGGAGACCCAGTACTTC
TRBJ1-2	many	TRBV19	19	TRBD1	CASSTFHSGGFRKTYGYTF	TGTGCCAGTAGTACGTTCCACTCAGGGGGGTTCAGGAAGACCTATGGCTACACCTTC
TRBJ2-1	many	TRBV12-3/TRBV12-4	15	TRBD2	CASSRTRGGHNEQFF	TGTGCCAGCAGCCGTACTCGGGGGGGACACAATGAGCAGTTCTTC
TRBJ1-2	many	TRBV5-1	15	NA	CASSLAPDPNYGYTF	TGCGCCAGCAGCTTGGCGCCGGACCCTAACTATGGCTACACCTTC
TRBJ2-3	many	TRBV4-1	18	TRBD2	CASSQVAKTSGGTDTQYF	TGCGCCAGCAGCCAAGTGGCCAAGACTAGCGGGGGGACAGATACGCAGTATTTT
TRBJ2-3	many	TRBV2	16	TRBD2	CASRLGLGSSTDTQYF	TGTGCCAGCAGACTGGGACTAGGATCTAGCACAGATACGCAGTATTTT
TRBJ2-7	many	TRBV14	15	NA	CASSQGRGGLREQYF	TGTGCCAGCAGCCAAGGAAGGGGGGGGCTTCGCGAGCAGTACTTC
TRBJ2-3	many	TRBV9	12	NA	CASSGSWDTQYF	TGTGCCAGCTCAGGATCCTGGGATACGCAGTATTTT
TRBJ2-1	many	TRBV18	11	NA	CASSPLREQFF	TGTGCCAGCTCACCCCTTCGTGAGCAGTTCTTC
TRBJ1-1	many	TRBV20-1	12	NA	CSARGGNTEAFF	TGCAGTGCTAGAGGAGGGAACACTGAAGCTTTCTTT
TRBJ2-4	many	TRBV11-1	18	NA	CASSFTTGTFLAKNIQYF	TGTGCCAGCAGCTTCACTACCGGGACATTTCTAGCCAAAAACATTCAGTACTTC
TRBJ2-7	many	TRBV14	17	NA	CASSQSDADYLSYEQYF	TGTGCCAGCAGCCAATCGGACGCGGACTACCTTTCCTACGAGCAGTACTTC
TRBJ2-2	many	TRBV20-1	16	TRBD2	CSATRLAGSMNGELFF	TGCAGTGCAACAAGGCTAGCGGGAAGTATGAACGGGGAGCTGTTTTTT
TRBJ2-3	many	TRBV5-1	14	NA	CASSLGLAPDTQYF	TGCGCCAGCAGCTTGGGGTTGGCGCCAGATACGCAGTATTTT
TRBJ2-5	many	TRBV21-1	18	NA	CASSTRPGTGNHLKTQYF	TGTGCCAGCAGCACTCGTCCCGGGACAGGGAATCACCTCAAGACCCAGTACTTC
TRBJ2-5	many	TRBV9	17	TRBD1	CASSVGIRTGSQETQYF	TGTGCCAGCAGCGTCGGAATTAGGACAGGGTCCCAAGAGACCCAGTACTTC
TRBJ2-3	many	TRBV29-1	17	TRBD2	CSVEDPGLAGGTDTQYF	TGCAGCGTTGAAGATCCCGGACTAGCGGGGGGCACAGATACGCAGTATTTT
TRBJ2-1	few	TRBV19	14	TRBD1	CASKWDRVDNEQFF	TGTGCCAGTAAGTGGGACAGGGTTGACAATGAGCAGTTCTTC
TRBJ1-1	many	TRBV7-9	13	NA	CASSFSEATEAFF	TGTGCCAGCAGCTTTTCTGAAGCCACTGAAGCTTTCTTT
TRBJ2-4	many	TRBV12-3/TRBV12-4	14	NA	CASSLTKAKNIQYF	TGTGCCAGCAGTTTGACGAAAGCCAAAAACATTCAGTACTTC
TRBJ1-6	many	TRBV5-1	15	TRBD1	CASSLNTGENSPLHF	TGCGCCAGCAGCTTAAATACAGGGGAAAATTCACCCCTCCACTTT
TRBJ1-5	NA	TRBV4-1	18	TRBD1	CSSSLGTGKIGGNQPQHF	TGCTCCAGCAGCCTGGGGACAGGGAAGATAGGGGGCAATCAGCCCCAGCATTTT
TRBJ2-2	many	TRBV12-3/TRBV12-4	17	TRBD1	CASSHSVGTVNTGELFF	TGTGCCAGCAGCCATAGCGTGGGGACAGTGAACACCGGGGAGCTGTTTTTT
TRBJ2-7	many	TRBV4-3	15	TRBD1	CASSQVGQGAYEQYF	TGCGCCAGCAGCCAAGTCGGACAGGGAGCGTACGAGCAGTACTTC
TRBJ2-7	NA	TRBV11-2	13	TRBD1	CASSTDRAHEQYF	TGTGCCAGCAGCACGGACAGGGCCCACGAGCAGTACTTC
TRBJ2-6	NA	TRBV12-3/TRBV12-4	19	TRBD1	CASSRSGTGALSGANVLTF	TGTGCCAGCAGTAGATCCGGGACAGGGGCTTTATCTGGGGCCAACGTCCTGACTTTC
TRBJ1-1	many	TRBV7-9	15	NA	CASSSARVWNTEAFF	TGTGCCAGCAGCTCAGCCAGGGTTTGGAACACTGAAGCTTTCTTT
TRBJ1-4	many	TRBV29-1	12	NA	CSVLTVNEKLFF	TGCAGCGTACTGACAGTAAATGAAAAACTGTTTTTT